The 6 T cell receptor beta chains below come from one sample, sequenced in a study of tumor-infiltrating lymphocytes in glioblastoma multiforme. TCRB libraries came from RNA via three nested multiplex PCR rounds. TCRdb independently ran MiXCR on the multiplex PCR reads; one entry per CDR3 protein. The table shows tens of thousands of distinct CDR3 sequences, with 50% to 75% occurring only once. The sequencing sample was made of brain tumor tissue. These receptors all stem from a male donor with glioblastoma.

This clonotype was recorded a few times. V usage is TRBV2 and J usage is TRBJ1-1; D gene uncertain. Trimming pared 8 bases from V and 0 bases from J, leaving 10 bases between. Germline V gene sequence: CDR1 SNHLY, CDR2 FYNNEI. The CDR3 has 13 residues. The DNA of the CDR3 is TGTGCCAGCTCCTACATGATGAACACTGAAGCTTTCTTT. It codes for CASSYMMNTEAFF.

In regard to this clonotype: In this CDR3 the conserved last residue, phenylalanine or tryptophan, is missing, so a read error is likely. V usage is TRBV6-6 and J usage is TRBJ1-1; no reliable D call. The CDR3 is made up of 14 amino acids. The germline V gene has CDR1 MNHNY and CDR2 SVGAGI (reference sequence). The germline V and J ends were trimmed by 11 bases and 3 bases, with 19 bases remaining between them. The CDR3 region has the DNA TGTGCCCCAGCAAATGGAGCTGGGGACACTGAAGCTTTCGTT. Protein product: CAPANGAGDTEAFV.

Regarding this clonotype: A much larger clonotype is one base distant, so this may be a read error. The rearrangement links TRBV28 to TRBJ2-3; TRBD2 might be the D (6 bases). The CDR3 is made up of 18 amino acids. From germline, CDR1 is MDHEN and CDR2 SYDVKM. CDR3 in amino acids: CASRGGLGEAHHTDTQCF. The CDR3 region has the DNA TGTGCCAGCCGAGGAGGGTTGGGGGAGGCACACCACACAGATACGCAGTGTTTT.

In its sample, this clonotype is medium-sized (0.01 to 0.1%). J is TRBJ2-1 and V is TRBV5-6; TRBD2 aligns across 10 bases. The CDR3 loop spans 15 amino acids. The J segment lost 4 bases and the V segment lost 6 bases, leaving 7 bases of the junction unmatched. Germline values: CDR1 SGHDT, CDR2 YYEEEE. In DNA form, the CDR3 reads TGTGCCAGCATCCGAAGCGGGAGGGCTTACAATGAGCAGTTCTTC. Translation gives CASIRSGRAYNEQFF.

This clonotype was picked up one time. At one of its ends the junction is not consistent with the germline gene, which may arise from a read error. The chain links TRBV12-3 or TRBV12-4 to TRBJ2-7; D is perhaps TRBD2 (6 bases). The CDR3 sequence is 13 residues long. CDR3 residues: CASNTRTSYEQYF. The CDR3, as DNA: TGTGCCAGCAATACACGCACTAGCTACGAGCAATACTTC.

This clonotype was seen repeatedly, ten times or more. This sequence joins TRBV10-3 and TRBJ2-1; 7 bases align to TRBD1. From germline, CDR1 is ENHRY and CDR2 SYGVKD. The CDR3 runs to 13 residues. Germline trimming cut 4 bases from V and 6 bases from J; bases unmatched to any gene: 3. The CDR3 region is CAISGNRGNEQFF. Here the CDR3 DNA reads TGTGCCATCAGTGGAAACAGGGGCAATGAGCAGTTCTTC.